Listed below are T cell receptor beta chains from one sample, sequenced in a study of blood T cell repertoires in COVID-19. Assay: immunoSEQ multiplex PCR; the TCRdb copy retains only in-frame clones and omits some. Of about 61,000 clones detected, approximately 91% appear once; the ten largest clones hold 20% to 25%. Material for sequencing was peripheral blood. These receptor sequences come from a woman between 45 and 65 years old with active or convalescent COVID-19. The CDR3 runs from the conserved cysteine through the conserved F or W.

V gene,CDR3 protein
TRBV5-8,CASSLTGTGNTEAFF
TRBV19,CASGTGAGSPLHF
TRBV29-1,CSVEPTGNEQYF
TRBV19,CASSNRPGGDYGYTF
TRBV19,CASSPRVSGGYSNQPQHF
TRBV9,CASSGVGGPSRNTGELFF
TRBV3-1/TRBV3-2,CASSLFGETQYF
TRBV7-9,CASSPRTGTDTQYF
TRBV19,CASGARGRGEYEQYF
TRBV4-1,CASSPAAGGDGKLFF
TRBV9,CASSVRQQPYEQYF